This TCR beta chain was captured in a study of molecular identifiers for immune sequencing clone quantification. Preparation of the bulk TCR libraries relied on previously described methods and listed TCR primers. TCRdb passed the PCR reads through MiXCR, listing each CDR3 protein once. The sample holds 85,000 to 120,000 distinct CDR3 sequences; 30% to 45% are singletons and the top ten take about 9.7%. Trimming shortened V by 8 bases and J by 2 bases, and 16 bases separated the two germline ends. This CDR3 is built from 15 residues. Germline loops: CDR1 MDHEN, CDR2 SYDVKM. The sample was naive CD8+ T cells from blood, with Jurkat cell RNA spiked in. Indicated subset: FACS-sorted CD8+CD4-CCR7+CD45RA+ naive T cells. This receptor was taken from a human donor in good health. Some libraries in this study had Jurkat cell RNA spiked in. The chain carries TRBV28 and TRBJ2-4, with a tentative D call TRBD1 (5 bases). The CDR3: CASGQLERSKNIQYF. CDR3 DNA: TGTGCCAGCGGACAACTCGAGAGATCCAAAAACATTCAGTACTTC.